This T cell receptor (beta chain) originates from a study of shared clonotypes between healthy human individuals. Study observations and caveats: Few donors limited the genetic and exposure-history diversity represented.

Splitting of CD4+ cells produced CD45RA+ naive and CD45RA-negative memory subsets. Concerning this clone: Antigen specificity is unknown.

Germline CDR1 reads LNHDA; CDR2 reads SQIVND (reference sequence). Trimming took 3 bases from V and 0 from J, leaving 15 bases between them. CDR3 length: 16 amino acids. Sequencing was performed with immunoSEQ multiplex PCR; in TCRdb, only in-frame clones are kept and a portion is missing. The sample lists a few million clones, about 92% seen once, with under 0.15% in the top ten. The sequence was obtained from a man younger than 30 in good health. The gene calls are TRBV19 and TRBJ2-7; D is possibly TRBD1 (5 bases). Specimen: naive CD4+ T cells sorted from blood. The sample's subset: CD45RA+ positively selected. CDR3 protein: CASSMEGAQSSYEQYF. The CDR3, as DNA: TGTGCCAGTAGTATGGAAGGGGCCCAAAGCTCCTACGAGCAGTACTTC. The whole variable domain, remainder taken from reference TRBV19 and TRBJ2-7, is DGGITQSPKYLFRKEGQNVTLSCEQNLNHDAMYWYRQDPGQGLRLIYYSQIVNDFQKGDIAEGYSVSREKKESFPLTVTSAQKNPTAFYLCASSMEGAQSSYEQYFGPGTRLTVT.